These T cell receptor beta chains were read from a single sample in a study of memory CD4+ T cells and cytomegalovirus serostatus. Sequenced by immunoSEQ multiplex PCR; TCRdb stores in-frame clones only, minus some. The sample has 55,000 to 65,000 clones; around 82% are singletons. The sample consisted of memory CD4+ T cells from blood. These receptors all stem from an adult in good health and CMV-seronegative. Some clones in this sample may be carry-over from other donors' samples. CDR3s include the opening cysteine and the closing phenylalanine or tryptophan. D genes are given only for firm matches. Rows give clone size only sometimes, using once, few, many, or a class for an expanded clone.

NA	TRBV6-5	TRBD1	TRBJ1-2	CASNPTGTGTYGYTF	TGTGCCAGCAACCCAACCGGGACAGGCACCTATGGCTACACCTTC
NA	TRBV28	NA	TRBJ1-2	CASSRGPNYGYTF	TGTGCCAGCAGCCGGGGCCCTAACTATGGCTACACCTTC
few	TRBV19	NA	TRBJ1-5	CASSTGFSSNQPQHF	TGTGCCAGTAGTACCGGGTTCTCTAGCAATCAGCCCCAGCATTTT
NA	TRBV5-4	NA	TRBJ1-6	CASSLGQNNSPLHF	TGTGCCAGCAGCTTAGGACAGAATAATTCACCCCTCCACTTT
few	TRBV6-1	NA	TRBJ2-7	CASNSEHWEQYF	TGTGCCAGCAATTCTGAACACTGGGAGCAGTACTTC
NA	TRBV6-6	TRBD2	TRBJ2-2	CASTRTSGHTGELFF	TGTGCCAGCACCAGGACTAGCGGACACACCGGGGAGCTGTTTTTT
NA	TRBV27	NA	TRBJ1-4	CASSFLVPRANEKLFF	TGTGCCAGCAGTTTCCTTGTCCCCAGGGCTAATGAAAAACTGTTTTTT
NA	TRBV11-2	TRBD1	TRBJ2-7	CASSPLQGQTYEQYF	TGTGCCAGCAGCCCCCTCCAGGGACAGACCTACGAGCAGTACTTC
NA	TRBV19	NA	TRBJ1-5	CASSMVGMQPQHF	TGTGCCAGTAGTATGGTGGGAATGCAGCCCCAGCATTTT
NA	TRBV30	NA	TRBJ1-2	CAWTSPGIGRDGYTF	TGTGCCTGGACCTCGCCGGGGATAGGGAGGGATGGCTACACCTTC
NA	TRBV29-1	NA	TRBJ1-3	CSVGEYGNTIYF	TGCAGCGTGGGGGAGTACGGAAACACCATATATTTT
NA	TRBV28	NA	TRBJ2-5	CASGLKETQYF	TGTGCCAGCGGACTTAAAGAGACCCAGTACTTC
NA	TRBV10-3	TRBD1	TRBJ2-7	CAISEGQAYEQYF	TGTGCCATCAGTGAAGGACAGGCCTACGAGCAGTACTTC
few	TRBV5-4	NA	TRBJ2-5	CASSLGGGSEETQYF	TGTGCCAGCAGCTTGGGAGGGGGATCTGAAGAGACCCAGTACTTC